These 11 T cell receptor beta chains originate from one sample sequenced in a study of blood T cells in healthy people across ages. A second roughly 6 to 11 cycle PCR used barcoded and J-beta primers. TCRdb redid the calling of the 5' RACE reads with MiXCR, one entry per CDR3 protein. Of under 800,000 distinct CDR3 sequences detected, 20% to 25% appear once; the ten largest clones hold under 4%. The sequencing sample was made of blood. Receptors originate from a man aged 65-85 years in good health.

This clonotype was detected only a few times. CDR3 in DNA: TGTGCCAGTAGTGGCAGGGAGGACAATCAGCCCCAGCATTTT. It encodes CASSGREDNQPQHF. The chain has TRBV19 and TRBJ1-5; D may be TRBD1 (5 bases). The germline V and J ends were trimmed by 5 bases and 3 bases, with 11 bases remaining between them. The CDR3 loop spans 14 amino acids. Germline V gene lookup returns CDR1 LNHDA and CDR2 SQIVND (reference sequence).

The chain has TRBV6-1 and TRBJ2-7; 10 nucleotides agree with TRBD1. Germline V CDR1 and CDR2: MNHNS, SASEGT. Trimming cost V 2 bases and J 3 bases; bases outside gene matches: 7. This CDR3 has 16 amino acids. Here the CDR3 DNA reads TGTGCCAGCAGTGAAATTGGACAGGGGGACGGCTACGAGCAGTACTTC. This gives the protein CASSEIGQGDGYEQYF.

CDR3: CASSSVWRGLYTGELFF. In nucleotides, the CDR3 is TGTGCCAGCAGCTCCGTCTGGAGGGGGCTTTACACCGGGGAGCTGTTTTTT. The chain couples TRBV7-2 to TRBJ2-2, with TRBD1 as a possible D gene (7 bases). Trimming cost V 4 bases and J 3 bases, with 18 bases left between them. Germline values: CDR1 SGHTA, CDR2 FQGNSA. The CDR3 is made up of 17 amino acids.

The chain has TRBV27 and TRBJ1-2; 7 nucleotides match TRBD1. The CDR3 has 15 amino acids. The trim removed 5 bases at V and 5 bases at J, leaving 11 bases unmatched. Germline-derived CDR1 and CDR2 are MNHEY and SMNVEV (reference sequence). CDR3 in amino acids: CASSNHPLQGYGYTF. The CDR3 DNA sequence: TGTGCCAGCAGTAACCACCCCCTACAGGGGTATGGCTACACCTTC.

The chain links TRBV20-1 to TRBJ2-5, with TRBD2 matching 14 bases. The better agreement between TRBJ2-1 and the DNA end casts doubt on the J call. The CDR3 runs 15 residues. The germline CDR1 and CDR2 sequences are DFQATT and SNEGSKA (reference sequence). CDR3 bases: TGCAGTGCCCTAAGGACTAGCGGGAGGACCGGTGAGCAGTTCTTC. It encodes CSALRTSGRTGEQFF.

This clonotype was detected a few times. The rearrangement uses TRBV5-1 and TRBJ2-2, with 7 bases matching TRBD1. The CDR3 contains 15 residues. CDR1 is SGHRS and CDR2 is YFSETQ in the germline V gene. After removal of 4 bases from V and 2 bases from J, the junction contained 5 bases not matched to a gene. Written as DNA, the CDR3 is TGCGCCAGCAGCGTCGACAGGGTTAACACCGGGGAGCTGTTTTTT. Translation gives CASSVDRVNTGELFF.

The V call is TRBV12-5, the J call TRBJ1-1; D might be TRBD1 (5 bases). This CDR3 comprises 15 residues. V was shortened by 5 bases and J by 0 bases, with 13 bases between the two germline ends. Germline V gives CDR1 LGHNT, CDR2 FRNRAP. The CDR3 protein is CASGTGTALNTEAFF. The CDR3 region has the DNA TGTGCTAGTGGTACCGGGACTGCTCTGAACACTGAAGCTTTCTTT.

The rearrangement links TRBV24-1 to TRBJ2-1, with 9 positions matching TRBD2. Trimming took 5 bases from V and 4 from J; bases not matched to a gene: 11. Germline CDR1 is KGHDR and CDR2 is SFDVKD. CDR3 length: 17 amino acids. The CDR3 loop is CATSVGVGLAGYNEQFF. In DNA, the CDR3 is TGTGCCACCAGTGTTGGGGTCGGGCTAGCGGGATACAATGAGCAGTTCTTC.

The V call is TRBV3-1, the J call TRBJ1-3, with D unclear. The CDR3 runs 13 residues. Germline lookup yields CDR1 LGHDT and CDR2 YNNKEL (reference sequence). V gave up 4 bases and J gave up 2 bases, with 6 bases separating them. CDR3 nucleotide sequence: TGTGCCAGCAGCCTCCGAGCTGGAAACACCATATATTTT. Translating gives CASSLRAGNTIYF.

The chain recombines TRBV12-3 or TRBV12-4 with TRBJ1-1; D gene ambiguous. The CDR3 is made up of 14 amino acids. V lost 2 bases to trimming and J lost 3 bases, with 10 bases between them. CDR3 sequence (DNA): TGTGCCAGCAGTTTAAACAGAAAATACACTGAAGCTTTCTTT. Protein: CASSLNRKYTEAFF.

This clonotype has only a few counts. The J gene is TRBJ2-7, the V gene TRBV5-6, with 7 positions matching TRBD1. The end of the DNA aligns better with TRBJ2-1, so the J call may be wrong. Germline values: CDR1 SGHDT, CDR2 YYEEEE. The CDR3 runs 15 residues. In DNA form, the CDR3 reads TGTGCCAGCAGCCCCAGACAGGGCTTGGATTCTCAGCAGTTCTTC. The encoded protein is CASSPRQGLDSQQFF.